This T cell receptor beta chain came from a study of blood T cell repertoires in COVID-19. Clones were read by immunoSEQ multiplex PCR, and TCRdb kept only the in-frame ones, dropping some. This table has about 160,000 clones, roughly 80% appearing once. What was sequenced was peripheral blood. The receptor was isolated from a woman of 80 years or more with acute or convalescent COVID-19.

CDR3 residues: CASRWSPSSYEQYF. In DNA form, the CDR3 reads TGTGCCAGTAGGTGGTCCCCGAGCTCCTACGAGCAGTACTTC. This rearrangement joins TRBV19 to TRBJ2-7; D is uncertain. The CDR3 has 14 residues. V lost 6 bases to trimming and J lost 0 bases, with 12 bases between them. Per the germline V gene, CDR1 is LNHDA and CDR2 is SQIVND (reference sequence).